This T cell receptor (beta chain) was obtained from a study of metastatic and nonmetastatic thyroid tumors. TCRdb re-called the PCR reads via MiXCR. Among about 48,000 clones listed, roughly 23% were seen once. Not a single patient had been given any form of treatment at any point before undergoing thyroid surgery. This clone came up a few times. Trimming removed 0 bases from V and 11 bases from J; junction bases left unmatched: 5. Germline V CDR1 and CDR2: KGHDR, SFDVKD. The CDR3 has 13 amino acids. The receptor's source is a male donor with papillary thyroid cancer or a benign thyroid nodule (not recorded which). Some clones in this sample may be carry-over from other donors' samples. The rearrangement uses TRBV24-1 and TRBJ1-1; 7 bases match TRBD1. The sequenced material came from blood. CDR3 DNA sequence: TGTGCCACCAGTGATTTGCCAGGGGGTAGGGCTTTCTTT. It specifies CATSDLPGGRAFF.